Presented here are 26 T cell receptor beta chains from one specimen sequenced in a study of metastatic and nonmetastatic thyroid tumors. TCRdb re-called clones from the PCR reads using MiXCR. The sample lists approximately 30,000 clones, about 30% seen once, with about 31% in the top ten. Thyroid surgery was preceded by no treatment in any patient. Sequencing used blood. The origin of the receptors is a female donor with papillary thyroid cancer or a benign thyroid nodule (not recorded which). Some clones in this sample may be carry-over from other donors' samples.

This clone was counted a few times. V usage is TRBV6-1 and J usage is TRBJ2-7; TRBD1 agrees at 9 bases. V lost 7 bases, J lost 3 bases, and 10 bases stayed unmatched. CDR1 and CDR2 from the germline V gene are MNHNS and SASEGT. This CDR3 spans 15 amino acids. As DNA, the CDR3 is TGTGCCAGCAAGGCGGGCATGGACAGGGGCTACGAGCAGTACTTC. It translates to CASKAGMDRGYEQYF.

The chain recombines TRBV5-1 with TRBJ1-1; D remains ambiguous. The CDR3 length is 14 residues. Germline V gene lookup returns CDR1 SGHRS and CDR2 YFSETQ. Trimming removed 9 bases from V and 0 bases from J, with 15 bases in between. The CDR3 here is CAIIADGMNTEAFF. DNA of the CDR3: TGCGCCATCATCGCCGACGGAATGAACACTGAAGCTTTCTTT.

This chain's CDR3 is CSASSPRGADEQYF. Written as DNA, the CDR3 is TGCAGTGCTAGTTCCCCCAGGGGCGCGGACGAGCAGTACTTC. The chain couples TRBV20-1 to TRBJ2-7; D possibly corresponds to TRBD1 (6 bases). Trimming stripped 3 bases from V and 5 bases from J, with 17 bases between. The germline gives CDR1 DFQATT, CDR2 SNEGSKA (reference sequence). The CDR3 contains 14 residues.

This clone was detected ten times or more. This chain joins TRBV20-1 and TRBJ2-1; 15 bases align to TRBD2. J gave up 6 bases and V 5 bases, and 2 bases lay outside the gene matches. Germline V CDR1 and CDR2: DFQATT, SNEGSKA (reference sequence). The CDR3 runs 14 residues. CDR3 DNA: TGCAGTGCTTGGACTAGCGGGAGGGCCAATGAGCAGTTCTTC. The encoded protein is CSAWTSGRANEQFF.

This clone was found many times. The chain is built from TRBV24-1 and TRBJ2-7, with 8 bases lining up with TRBD1. The trim removed 3 bases at V and 6 bases at J, leaving 12 bases unmatched. This CDR3 contains 16 residues. Germline loops: CDR1 KGHDR, CDR2 SFDVKD. CDR3 in amino acids: CATSDALGQGGGEQYF. For the CDR3, the DNA is TGTGCCACCAGTGATGCCCTTGGACAGGGTGGCGGCGAGCAGTACTTC.

A few counts support this clone. The chain recombines TRBV27 with TRBJ2-7; D gene ambiguous. Germline V gene data show CDR1 as MNHEY and CDR2 as SMNVEV (reference sequence). Trimming took 3 bases from V and 6 from J, leaving 12 bases between them. This CDR3 contains 13 residues. The CDR3 loop reads CASSFAQYVEQYF. The CDR3 DNA reads as TGTGCCAGCAGTTTCGCACAGTACGTCGAGCAGTACTTC.

This clone has a count of ten or more. The same CDR3 can be traced to other DNA sequences in this sample. The chain carries TRBV20-1 and TRBJ2-1; D perhaps matches TRBD2 (5 bases). The length of the CDR3 is 15 residues. Germline V gives CDR1 DFQATT, CDR2 SNEGSKA (reference sequence). Trimming stripped 0 bases from V and 6 bases from J, with 15 bases between. The CDR3 sequence: CSARDPRGVSNEQFF. CDR3 DNA sequence: TGCAGTGCTAGAGACCCCCGGGGTGTCTCCAATGAGCAGTTCTTC.

For this clone: A read error may account for a junction end that differs from germline. The chain employs TRBV11-2 and TRBJ2-1; 7 bases align to TRBD1. The CDR3 totals 17 residues. Germline V gives CDR1 SGHAT, CDR2 FQNNGV. The CDR3 DNA reads TGTGCCTGCAGCCCATACAGGGGTGCTAGTACCTACAATGAGCAGTTCTTC. This translates into CACSPYRGASTYNEQFF.

In this sample, this clone turned up many times. This may be a read error, as it is one base from a much larger clone. Other DNA sequences of this sample code for an identical CDR3. The chain links TRBV19 to TRBJ2-2; either TRBD1 or TRBD2 may supply D (6 bases each). Germline CDR1 is LNHDA and CDR2 is SQIVND (reference sequence). V lost 3 bases and J 6 bases, leaving 17 bases between the germline ends. The CDR3 sequence is 16 residues long. CDR3: CASSMWGAPGAGELFF. The CDR3 coding sequence is TGTGCCAGTAGTATGTGGGGGGCCCCGGGGGCCGGGGAGCTGTTTTTT.

Remarks on this clone: At one of its ends the junction is not consistent with the germline gene, which may arise from a read error. The rearrangement links TRBV4-3 to TRBJ2-1; D is undetermined. CDR3 length equals 14 residues. Germline V gene data show CDR1 as LGHNA and CDR2 as YSLEER. The CDR3 DNA is TGCGCCAGCAGCCTCCTCGGGCCATCCAATGAGCAGGTCTTC. Translating it yields CASSLLGPSNEQVF.

There are a few counts of this clone. One end of the junction does not line up with germline, which may come from a read error. The V gene is TRBV6-1, the J gene TRBJ2-7, with D unclear. The CDR3 has 15 amino acids. Germline V lookup: CDR1 MNHNS, CDR2 SASEGT. The CDR3 region has the DNA TGTGCCATCAGTGGTTGGGGTCACGGCTCCTACGAGCAGTACTTC. As protein: CAISGWGHGSYEQYF.

This clone showed up just once. The chain has TRBV7-2 and TRBJ2-1; D is unclear. V was shortened by 0 bases and J by 3 bases, with 9 bases between the two germline ends. Germline CDR1 SGHTA, CDR2 FQGNSA. The CDR3 is 15 amino acids. In nucleotides, the CDR3 is TGTGCCAGCAGCTTAGCTGCATGTATCTACAATGAGCAGTTCTTC. It translates to CASSLAACIYNEQFF.

With respect to this clone: This is likely a read error, given that the CDR3 carries no conserved phenylalanine or tryptophan at its end. It is unclear where the CDR3 begins or ends on the DNA, so no DNA is shown, and the CDR3 is as TCRdb lists it. This sequence joins TRBV6-2 or TRBV6-3 and TRBJ1-5; the table assigns TRBD1, which was not confirmed against the DNA. Germline CDR1 MNHEY, CDR2 SVGEGT. 12 amino acids form the CDR3, both terminal residues included. The CDR3 here is CASRQGHQPQHP.

In this sample, this clone is medium-sized. The chain combines TRBV18 with TRBJ2-7, with TRBD1 as a possible D gene (5 bases). The CDR3 length is 13 residues. Trimming shortened V by 3 bases and J by 5 bases, and 11 bases separated the two germline ends. Germline V gene data show CDR1 as KGHSH and CDR2 as LQKENI. The CDR3 coding sequence is TGTGCCAGCTCACCCTACAGGACCAACGAGCAGTACTTC. As protein: CASSPYRTNEQYF.

This chain joins TRBV7-9 and TRBJ2-7; D might be TRBD1 (5 bases). The ends were cut back, 5 bases at V and 7 bases at J, with 12 bases in the middle. Germline lookup yields CDR1 SEHNR and CDR2 FQNEAQ (reference sequence). CDR3 size: 12 residues. The DNA of the CDR3 is TGTGCCAGCAGCCGACAGTTCGTGGAGCAGTACTTC. Translation: CASSRQFVEQYF. Variable domain in full (rest from reference TRBV7-9 and TRBJ2-7): DTGVSQNPRHKITKRGQNVTFRCDPISEHNRLYWYRQTLGQGPEFLTYFQNEAQLEKSRLLSDRFSAERPKGSFSTLEIQRTEQGDSAMYLCASSRQFVEQYFGPGTRLTVT.

The rearrangement uses TRBV5-1 and TRBJ2-5; perhaps TRBD2 as D (6 bases). CDR1 and CDR2 from the germline V gene are SGHRS and YFSETQ. This CDR3 region has 15 residues. Trimming cost V 4 bases and J 5 bases, with 18 bases left between them. This CDR3 is CASSPIMGGSETQYF. CDR3 coding DNA: TGCGCCAGCAGCCCGATAATGGGGGGTTCGGAGACCCAGTACTTC.

In its sample, this clone was seen a few times. J is TRBJ2-2 and V is TRBV12-3 or TRBV12-4, with unresolved D. The CDR3 length is 13 residues. V was pared by 4 bases and J by 9 bases, with 12 bases between. In nucleotides, the CDR3 is TGTGCCAGCAGTTATATTAGGGCCCGGGAGCTGTTTTTT. It encodes CASSYIRARELFF.

The J gene is TRBJ1-3, the V gene TRBV6-6, with D possibly TRBD1 on 5 matching bases. Germline CDR1 is MNHNY and CDR2 is SVGAGI (reference sequence). Trimming pared 0 bases from V and 0 bases from J, leaving 12 bases between. This CDR3 is built from 17 residues. The CDR3 DNA sequence: TGTGCCAGCAGTTACTCGCCAGGGCCCAGCTCTGGAAACACCATATATTTT. Translated: CASSYSPGPSSGNTIYF.

This chain connects TRBV5-1 to TRBJ2-7, with D possibly matching TRBD1 (5 bases). Germline V CDR1 and CDR2: SGHRS, YFSETQ. Trimming removed 0 bases at V and 0 bases at J, with 10 bases between. The CDR3 has 15 amino acids. CDR3 region: CASSLVGAASYEQYF. In DNA form, the CDR3 reads TGCGCCAGCAGCTTGGTTGGGGCCGCCTCCTACGAGCAGTACTTC.

The rearrangement uses TRBV6-5 and TRBJ2-1; D gene uncertain. Between the trimmed V and J ends, which lost 4 bases and 12 bases, there was a span of 10 bases. Per germline, CDR1 MNHEY and CDR2 SVGAGI. CDR3 length: 11 amino acids. This CDR3 reads CASSLNHWQFF. The CDR3 nucleotides are TGTGCCAGCAGTTTAAACCATTGGCAGTTCTTC.

This clone was seen ten or more times. The chain couples TRBV28 to TRBJ2-3, with a weak D call TRBD2 (6 bases). The ends were cut back, 1 base at V and 5 bases at J, with 10 bases in the middle. The length of the CDR3 is 14 residues. Germline V lookup: CDR1 MDHEN, CDR2 SYDVKM. DNA for the CDR3: TGTGCCAGCAGTTTATCGGGAGTCGTAGATACGCAGTATTTT. Protein: CASSLSGVVDTQYF.

This clone has a count of ten or more. V and J are TRBV6-1 and TRBJ1-2; D ambiguous. Trimming removed 2 bases at V and 5 bases at J, with 9 bases between. The CDR3 extends over 13 amino acids. Per germline, CDR1 MNHNS and CDR2 SASEGT. CDR3 coding DNA: TGTGCCAGCAGTGAAAGCAGAGCTTATGGCTACACCTTC. Translated, it gives CASSESRAYGYTF.

This clone came up many times. This chain joins TRBV20-1 and TRBJ2-3; 8 bases fit TRBD2. The CDR3 loop spans 17 amino acids. CDR1 is DFQATT and CDR2 is SNEGSKA in the germline V gene (reference sequence). The V and J ends lost 5 bases and 1 base, in that order; junction bases with no gene match: 14. The CDR3 bases are TGCAGTGCTTCCGTGCTAGCGGGTCGACTGGGCACAGATACGCAGTATTTT. Protein: CSASVLAGRLGTDTQYF.

Details on this clone: The junction and the germline gene differ at one end; a read error may be behind it. V usage is TRBV6-2 or TRBV6-3 and J usage is TRBJ1-4; 7 nucleotides match TRBD1. CDR3 length equals 15 residues. Germline lookup yields CDR1 MNHEY and CDR2 SVGEGT. The chain's CDR3 is CAGSFAQEGAEKLFF. The CDR3 nucleotides read TGTGCCGGCAGCTTCGCGCAGGAGGGGGCTGAAAAACTGTTTTTT.

V usage is TRBV4-1 and J usage is TRBJ2-1, with 12 nucleotides matching TRBD2. The V gene end was trimmed by 7 bases and the J gene end by 4 bases; junction bases not matched to a gene: 2. There are 14 residues in the CDR3. Germline V gene data show CDR1 as MGHRA and CDR2 as YSYEKL. The CDR3 nucleotides are TGCGCCAGCAAACTAGCGGGGGGTTACAATGAGCAGTTCTTC. This translates into CASKLAGGYNEQFF.

Turning to this clone: An end of the junction does not agree with germline; a read error may underlie this. The chain uses TRBV12-3 or TRBV12-4 and TRBJ2-1; 10 nucleotides agree with TRBD2. CDR3 length: 15 residues. CDR3 residues: CAMSDSGRYYNVQFF. CDR3 nucleotides: TGTGCCATGAGTGATAGCGGGAGGTACTACAATGTGCAGTTCTTC.